The entry that follows covers one T cell receptor (beta chain) sequence. Profiled with immunoSEQ multiplex PCR; TCRdb holds only in-frame clones, not every one. The sample includes approximately 350,000 clones, around nine tenths seen only once; the top ten take 3% to 4%. This sample was included in a study of blood T cell repertoires in COVID-19. The overall study: Sources were T cells, B-cell-depleted T cells, or PBMCs; the material itself was cDNA or gDNA.

This CDR3 is built from 13 residues. The V gene's germline CDR1 is LNHDA and CDR2 SQIVND (reference sequence). The V end lost 4 bases, the J end lost 7 bases, and 10 bases lay between the germline ends. Sequencing was done on a sample of peripheral blood. The chain combines TRBV19 with TRBJ2-2; D may be TRBD2 (6 bases). This clonotype was sampled from a young woman who had recovered from COVID-19. This CDR3 reads CASSRRDGGELFF. The CDR3 nucleotides read TGTGCCAGTAGTAGGAGGGACGGCGGGGAGCTGTTTTTT. The variable domain in full, completed from reference TRBV19 and TRBJ2-2, reads DGGITQSPKYLFRKEGQNVTLSCEQNLNHDAMYWYRQDPGQGLRLIYYSQIVNDFQKGDIAEGYSVSREKKESFPLTVTSAQKNPTAFYLCASSRRDGGELFFGEGSRLTVL.